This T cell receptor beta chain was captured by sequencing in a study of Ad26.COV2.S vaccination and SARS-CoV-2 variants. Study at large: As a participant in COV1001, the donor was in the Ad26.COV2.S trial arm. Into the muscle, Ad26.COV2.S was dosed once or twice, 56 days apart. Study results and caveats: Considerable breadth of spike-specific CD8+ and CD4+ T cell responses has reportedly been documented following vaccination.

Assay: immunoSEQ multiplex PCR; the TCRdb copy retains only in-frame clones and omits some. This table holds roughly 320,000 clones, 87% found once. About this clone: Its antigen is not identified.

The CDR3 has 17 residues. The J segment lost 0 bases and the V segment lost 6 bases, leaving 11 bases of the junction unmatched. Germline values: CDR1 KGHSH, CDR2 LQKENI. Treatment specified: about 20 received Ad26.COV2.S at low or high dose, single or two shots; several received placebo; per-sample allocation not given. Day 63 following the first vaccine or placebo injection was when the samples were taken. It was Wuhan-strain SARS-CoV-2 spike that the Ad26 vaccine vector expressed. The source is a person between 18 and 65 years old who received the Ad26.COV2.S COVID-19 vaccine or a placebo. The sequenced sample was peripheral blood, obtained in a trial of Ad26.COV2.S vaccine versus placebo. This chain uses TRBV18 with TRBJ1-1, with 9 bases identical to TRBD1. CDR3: CASSVIQGAGVNTEAFF. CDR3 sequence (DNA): TGTGCCAGCTCCGTAATACAGGGGGCTGGGGTGAACACTGAAGCTTTCTTT.